The 5 T cell receptor beta chains below come from one sample, sequenced in a study of T-cell reconstitution after alpha-beta-depleted transplantation in children. Preparation of the TCRbeta library involved a method that used unique molecular identifiers. TCRdb itself ran the PCR reads through MiXCR, one entry per CDR3 protein. The table shows hundreds of thousands of distinct CDR3 sequences, with approximately 16% occurring only once. The specimen was PBMCs from the stem cell graft donor, collected from the stem cell graft. These receptors came from a human donor who donated a stem cell graft to a child with acute myeloid leukemia.

This clonotype has a count of ten or more. The V call is TRBV21-1, the J call TRBJ2-7. TRBV21-1 corresponds to a pseudogene. This CDR3 region has 14 residues. In DNA form, the CDR3 reads TGTGCCAGCAGCGTTCCTGGGGGCGCCTACGAGCAGTACGTC. Translating it yields CASSVPGGAYEQYV.

This clonotype was counted only a few times. The chain employs TRBV29-1 and TRBJ2-5; no clear D. V was clipped by 6 bases and J by 5 bases, with 16 bases between them. CDR1 is SQVTM and CDR2 is ANQGSEA in the germline V gene. CDR3 length: 13 residues. The chain's CDR3 is CSVVLLLLETQYF. The CDR3 region has the DNA TGCAGCGTAGTTCTCTTACTGCTGGAGACCCAGTACTTC.

This clonotype was seen repeatedly, ten times or more. This chain links TRBV7-2 with TRBJ1-6, with TRBD1 matching 7 bases. There are 15 residues in the CDR3. Germline V CDR1 and CDR2: SGHTA, FQGNSA. The J segment lost 6 bases and the V segment lost 1 base, leaving 3 bases of the junction unmatched. The CDR3 coding sequence is TGTGCCAGCAGCTTAGGACAGGGAACTAATTCACCCCTCCACTTT. Residues: CASSLGQGTNSPLHF.

In regard to this clonotype: A clone one base away is much larger, so this may be a read error. The CDR3 DNA follows: TGCAGTGCTAGAGGGGGACTAGTGGATTCGGGCTACGAGCAGTACTTC. Protein: CSARGGLVDSGYEQYF. The chain uses TRBV20-1 and TRBJ2-7; TRBD2 agrees at 8 bases. V lost 1 base, J lost 3 bases, and 11 bases stayed unmatched. Germline V gene data show CDR1 as DFQATT and CDR2 as SNEGSKA (reference sequence). This CDR3 has 16 residues.

This clonotype was seen repeatedly, ten times or more. CDR3 DNA sequence: TGTGCCAGCAGCCCAGGTGGGGCAGTCTATGGCTACACCTTC. Its protein is CASSPGGAVYGYTF. The chain is built from TRBV12-3 or TRBV12-4 and TRBJ1-2; D may be TRBD1 (5 bases). The CDR3 sequence is 14 residues long. V dropped 6 bases and J dropped 4 bases, with 15 bases sitting between them.